The 8 T cell receptor beta chains reported below all come from one sample, sequenced in a study of blood T cells in healthy people across ages. For the second PCR, which ran for roughly 6 to 12 cycles, a sample-barcoded 5' primer and a J-beta primer mix were used. MiXCR, applied by TCRdb to the 5' RACE reads, yields one record per CDR3 protein. The sample consists of 1.2 million to 1.5 million distinct CDR3 sequences, roughly 40% of them appearing once. Sequencing was done on a sample of blood. Every receptor here comes from a woman aged 18-35 years in good health.

The chain couples TRBV15 to TRBJ2-7, with TRBD2 identical over 8 bases. Germline lookup yields CDR1 LNHNV and CDR2 YYDKDF (reference sequence). This CDR3 region has 14 residues. Trimming took 0 bases from V and 4 from J; bases not matched to a gene: 2. The CDR3 DNA reads as TGTGCCACCAGCAGAGATCTAGCGGGTTACGAGCAGTACTTC. Its protein product is CATSRDLAGYEQYF.

The J gene is TRBJ2-3, the V gene TRBV20-1; possibly TRBD2 for D (7 bases). The germline V gene encodes CDR1 DFQATT and CDR2 SNEGSKA (reference sequence). The CDR3 contains 13 residues. Here the CDR3 reads CSRGGGGLDTQYF. The CDR3 bases are TGCAGCCGAGGTGGGGGGGGCCTAGATACGCAGTATTTT.

This clonotype has more than one count but fewer than ten. This chain links TRBV11-2 with TRBJ2-7; TRBD1 might be the D (5 bases). CDR1 is SGHAT, CDR2 FQNNGV, per germline. This CDR3 contains 14 residues. V lost 1 base, J lost 2 bases, and 9 bases lay in between. CDR3 sequence (DNA): TGTGCCAGCAGCTTAGTCCAGGGTCCCTACGAGCAGTACTTC. It yields the protein CASSLVQGPYEQYF.

This clonotype has only a few counts. The chain carries TRBV20-1 and TRBJ2-3, with 7 bases identical to TRBD2. Germline CDR1 and CDR2: DFQATT and SNEGSKA (reference sequence). V was clipped by 4 bases and J by 2 bases; unmatched bases: 9. The CDR3 spans 15 residues. The CDR3 loop reads CSAIGLEKNTDTQYF. The CDR3 DNA follows: TGCAGTGCTATAGGACTAGAGAAGAACACAGATACGCAGTATTTT.

Details on this clonotype: Compared with germline, one end of the junction differs, possibly owing to a read error. The chain couples TRBV7-2 to TRBJ1-6; D not certain. Germline V gene data show CDR1 as SGHTA and CDR2 as FQGNSA. CDR3 length equals 16 residues. CDR3 sequence (DNA): TGTGCCAGCAGCCCAATCACGGCCTCCTATAATTCGCCCCTCCACTTT. This sequence encodes CASSPITASYNSPLHF.

The chain employs TRBV2 and TRBJ1-2, with D possibly TRBD1 on 5 matching bases. The germline CDR1 and CDR2 sequences are SNHLY and FYNNEI. Trimming took off 1 base at V and 3 bases at J, with 15 bases between the two ends. There are 16 residues in the CDR3. CDR3 sequence reads: CASSEEFVDTHYGYTF. The CDR3 DNA reads as TGTGCCAGCAGTGAAGAATTTGTGGACACCCACTATGGCTACACCTTC.

This clonotype was seen just once. This could be a read error, since a much larger clone is one nucleotide away. This chain joins TRBV7-2 and TRBJ2-3, with D uncertain. The CDR3 runs to 14 residues. The germline gives CDR1 SGHTA, CDR2 FQGNSA. Trimming took 3 bases from V and 6 from J, leaving 13 bases between them. The CDR3 coding sequence is TGTGCCAGCAGCTTCCTTCCTGGGTGGGATACGCAGTATTTT. Its protein product is CASSFLPGWDTQYF.

The chain employs TRBV20-1 and TRBJ2-5; D is possibly TRBD1 or TRBD2 (5 bases each). CDR1 DFQATT and CDR2 SNEGSKA come from the germline V gene (reference sequence). Trimming took off 2 bases at V and 3 bases at J, with 16 bases between the two ends. The CDR3 runs 15 residues. The CDR3 DNA reads TGCAGTGCTAGAATGGGTTCGGGACCTAAAGAGACCCAGTACTTC. Protein: CSARMGSGPKETQYF.